These 4 T cell receptor beta chains were all obtained from the same sample, sequenced in a study of shared clonotypes between healthy human individuals (dated by TCRdb to about 2020). To prepare the library, the immunoSEQ multiplex PCR assay was applied. TCRdb limited this immuneACCESS table to in-frame rearrangements with V and J called. A share of clones is missing; checked studies link under half to unresolved V genes, and the rest is unexplained. Within this sample are around 510,000 clones, with 90% to 96% of them counted one time only. Around 0.067% of the sample lies in the top ten. Specimen: naive CD4+ T cells sorted from blood. Sample cell subset or site, as interpreted from the label and publication: CD45RA+ positively selected. These TCRs come from a woman aged 25 to 45 in good health.

The chain couples TRBV4-2 to TRBJ2-7; 7 bases agree with TRBD1. CDR3 length: 13 amino acids. Germline V CDR1 and CDR2: LGHNA, YNFKEQ. With V trimmed by 3 bases and J by 8 bases, 7 bases remained unmatched. CDR3 DNA: TGTGCCAGCAGCCAGGAGACAGGGTCAAAGCAGTACTTC. Translation: CASSQETGSKQYF.

V gene TRBV19 combines with J gene TRBJ1-2; 9 bases line up with TRBD1. CDR3 length: 15 residues. Per the germline V gene, CDR1 is LNHDA and CDR2 is SQIVND (reference sequence). The V segment lost 1 base and the J segment 3 bases; nucleotides outside the gene matches: 3. This CDR3 is CASSIATGGDYGYTF. The CDR3 nucleotides are TGTGCCAGTAGTATAGCAACAGGGGGCGACTATGGCTACACCTTC.

This chain connects TRBV28 to TRBJ2-1, with 8 bases fitting TRBD2. Losses at the gene ends were 3 bases for V and 4 bases for J; bases not matched to a gene: 5. Germline loops: CDR1 MDHEN, CDR2 SYDVKM. The CDR3 contains 15 residues. The CDR3: CASSFRTSRYNEQFF. The CDR3 DNA reads TGTGCCAGCAGTTTTAGGACTAGCCGTTACAATGAGCAGTTCTTC. Combining the CDR3 with reference TRBV28 and TRBJ2-1 gives the whole variable domain DVKVTQSSRYLVKRTGEKVFLECVQDMDHENMFWYRQDPGLGLRLIYFSYDVKMKEKGDIPEGYSVSREKKERFSLILESASTNQTSMYLCASSFRTSRYNEQFFGPGTRLTVL.

V and J are TRBV21-1 and TRBJ2-7. TRBV21-1 is tagged as a pseudogene. This CDR3 has 11 amino acids. CDR3 residues: CASRGSYEQYF. The CDR3 nucleotides read TGTGCCAGCAGAGGATCCTACGAGCAGTACTTC.